Following are 15 T cell receptor beta chains from one sample sequenced in a study of blood T cell repertoires in COVID-19. Measured with immunoSEQ multiplex PCR; TCRdb has only the in-frame clones, and not every one. The data contain 250,000 to 350,000 clones, approximately 90% of them singletons. The sample taken for sequencing was PBMCs or T cells enriched from blood (not recorded which). The receptors here all came from a woman aged 18 to 35 who had recovered from COVID-19.

This rearrangement joins TRBV5-1 to TRBJ2-7, with a tentative D call TRBD2 (5 bases). Germline CDR1 and CDR2: SGHRS and YFSETQ. This CDR3 comprises 14 residues. The V end lost 0 bases, the J end lost 1 base, and 8 bases lay between the germline ends. In DNA, the CDR3 is TGCGCCAGCAGCTTGGTTCCGGGATCCTACGAGCAGTACTTC. Translated: CASSLVPGSYEQYF. Full variable domain (missing parts from reference TRBV5-1 and TRBJ2-7): KAGVTQTPRYLIKTRGQQVTLSCSPISGHRSVSWYQQTPGQGLQFLFEYFSETQRNKGNFPGRFSGRQFSNSRSEMNVSTLELGDSALYLCASSLVPGSYEQYFGPGTRLTVT.

This clone was counted a few times. The chain carries TRBV5-5 and TRBJ2-7; tentatively, D is TRBD1 (7 bases). The CDR3 totals 14 residues. Per the germline V gene, CDR1 is SGHKS and CDR2 is YYEKEE (reference sequence). V was cut by 3 bases and J by 2 bases, with 12 bases left in between. The CDR3 loop is CASSYTGEAYEQYF. In DNA, the CDR3 is TGTGCCAGCAGCTACACAGGGGAGGCCTACGAGCAGTACTTC. Full variable domain (outside the CDR3, taken from reference TRBV5-5 and TRBJ2-7): DAGVTQSPTHLIKTRGQQVTLRCSPISGHKSVSWYQQVLGQGPQFIFQYYEKEERGRGNFPDRFSARQFPNYSSELNVNALLLGDSALYLCASSYTGEAYEQYFGPGTRLTVT.

The chain's CDR3 is CASMGDSHQPQHF. DNA for the CDR3: TGTGCCAGCATGGGGGACAGTCATCAGCCCCAGCATTTT. V and J are TRBV2 and TRBJ1-5; 7 bases line up with TRBD1. Germline V gene sequence: CDR1 SNHLY, CDR2 FYNNEI. With 7 bases clipped from V and 5 bases from J, the junction kept 5 bases outside the gene matches. The CDR3 loop spans 13 amino acids.

The chain recombines TRBV11-3 with TRBJ2-3; TRBD2 might be the D (5 bases). V was shortened by 3 bases and J by 2 bases, with 9 bases between the two germline ends. CDR3 size: 14 residues. The V gene's germline CDR1 is SGHNT and CDR2 YENEEA. CDR3 residues: CASSLGSATDTQYF. Here the CDR3 DNA reads TGTGCCAGCAGCTTGGGTAGCGCCACAGATACGCAGTATTTT.

This sequence joins TRBV6-4 and TRBJ2-3, with D perhaps matching TRBD2 (5 bases). Germline values: CDR1 MRHNA, CDR2 SNTAGT. V was pared by 6 bases and J by 8 bases, with 24 bases between. This CDR3 has 16 amino acids. The chain's CDR3 is CASRTTAQGLRGTQYF. The CDR3 DNA reads TGTGCCAGCAGAACCACTGCCCAAGGCCTCCGGGGTACGCAGTATTTT.

The genes are TRBV5-1 and TRBJ1-1, with D maybe TRBD1 (5 bases). Trimming removed 4 bases at V and 4 bases at J, with 20 bases between. The CDR3 runs to 16 residues. Per the germline V gene, CDR1 is SGHRS and CDR2 is YFSETQ. Here the CDR3 reads CASSPWTSGGTTEAFF. In nucleotides, the CDR3 is TGCGCCAGCAGCCCCTGGACATCGGGGGGGACCACTGAAGCTTTCTTT.

The rearrangement links TRBV2 to TRBJ1-2, with D uncertain. The germline gives CDR1 SNHLY, CDR2 FYNNEI. The V end was cut by 3 bases, the J end by 7 bases, with 12 bases between. CDR3 length: 13 amino acids. The CDR3 DNA reads TGTGCCAGCAGTGAGGGAGCCGAGGTTGGCTACACCTTC. Its protein is CASSEGAEVGYTF.

The chain carries TRBV7-3 and TRBJ1-1; 9 nucleotides agree with TRBD1. V shed 5 bases and J 4 bases; nucleotides not matched to a gene: 5. The CDR3 totals 14 residues. The germline V gene has CDR1 SGHTA and CDR2 FQGTGA. CDR3 in amino acids: CASSSRTGVTEAFF. In DNA form, the CDR3 reads TGTGCCAGCAGCAGTAGGACAGGGGTCACTGAAGCTTTCTTT.

The chain has TRBV28 and TRBJ2-7; 9 bases map to TRBD2. Germline V CDR1 and CDR2: MDHEN, SYDVKM. The ends lost 5 bases at V and 6 bases at J; junction bases unmatched: 8. The CDR3 runs to 14 residues. The CDR3 nucleotides read TGTGCCAGCAGTCTACTAGCGGGCACACTCGAGCAGTACTTC. It encodes CASSLLAGTLEQYF.

The rearrangement uses TRBV7-9 and TRBJ1-1; D is unclear. V was cut by 2 bases and J by 5 bases, with 9 bases left in between. CDR3 length: 13 amino acids. Germline V gene data show CDR1 as SEHNR and CDR2 as FQNEAQ (reference sequence). The CDR3 DNA reads as TGTGCCAGCAGCTTACCGAGTAGAACTGAAGCTTTCTTT. It specifies CASSLPSRTEAFF.

The rearrangement joins TRBV7-2 to TRBJ1-1; weak D call: TRBD1 (5 bases). Germline CDR1 and CDR2: SGHTA and FQGNSA. The CDR3 length is 13 residues. V shed 1 base and J shed 8 bases, with 11 bases lying between them. In DNA form, the CDR3 reads TGTGCCAGCAGCTTAGGAGACAGAGGCGAAGCTTTCTTT. Its translation: CASSLGDRGEAFF.

The count of this clone is one. The V call is TRBV11-2, the J call TRBJ2-2; 8 bases match TRBD1. The CDR3 consists of 15 residues. CDR1 and CDR2 (germline): SGHAT, FQNNGV. V lost 5 bases and J lost 4; bases outside the gene matches: 6. CDR3 nucleotide sequence: TGTGCCAGCAGCCCGGACAGGGTAGGCACCGGGGAGCTGTTTTTT. Translated, it gives CASSPDRVGTGELFF.

The count of this clone is one. CDR3 protein: CASSLVAGTVGGLHF. CDR3 coding DNA: TGTGCCAGCAGCTTAGTCGCAGGGACAGTAGGAGGCCTCCACTTT. The gene calls are TRBV11-2 and TRBJ1-6; 7 bases agree with TRBD1. CDR1 SGHAT and CDR2 FQNNGV come from the germline V gene. This CDR3 has 15 residues. V lost 1 base to trimming and J lost 15 bases; unmatched junction nucleotides: 12. Based on the CDR3 plus reference TRBV11-2 and TRBJ1-6, the full variable domain is EAGVAQSPRYKIIEKRQSVAFWCNPISGHATLYWYQQILGQGPKLLIQFQNNGVVDDSQLPKDRFSAERLKGVDSTLKIQPAKLEDSAVYLCASSLVAGTVGGLHFGNGTRLTVT.

This clone was seen a handful of times. This chain links TRBV7-2 with TRBJ1-2; D is undetermined. Trimming pared 2 bases from V and 4 bases from J, leaving 8 bases between. Germline V gene sequence: CDR1 SGHTA, CDR2 FQGNSA. This CDR3 region has 13 residues. CDR3 DNA: TGTGCCAGCAGCTTATTACAGTCCTATGGCTACACCTTC. Translating it yields CASSLLQSYGYTF.

The chain uses TRBV18 and TRBJ1-1; 8 bases align to TRBD1. Per germline, CDR1 KGHSH and CDR2 LQKENI. This CDR3 is built from 13 residues. J was trimmed by 8 bases and V by 3 bases; bases with no gene match: 5. CDR3 sequence: CASSPKQGEEAFF. In DNA, the CDR3 is TGTGCCAGCTCACCGAAACAGGGGGAGGAAGCTTTCTTT.